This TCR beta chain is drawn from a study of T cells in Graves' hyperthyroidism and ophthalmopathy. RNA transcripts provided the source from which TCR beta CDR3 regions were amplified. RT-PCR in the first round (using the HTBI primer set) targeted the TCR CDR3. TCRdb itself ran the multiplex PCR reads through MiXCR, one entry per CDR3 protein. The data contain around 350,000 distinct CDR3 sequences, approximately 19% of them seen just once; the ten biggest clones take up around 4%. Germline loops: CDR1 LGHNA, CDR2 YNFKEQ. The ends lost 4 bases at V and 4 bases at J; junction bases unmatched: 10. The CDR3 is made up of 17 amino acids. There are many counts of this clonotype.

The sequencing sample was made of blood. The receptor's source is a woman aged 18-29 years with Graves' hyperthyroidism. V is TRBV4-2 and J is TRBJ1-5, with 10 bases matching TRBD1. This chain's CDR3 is CASSRGGTGAPNQPQHF. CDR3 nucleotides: TGTGCCAGCAGCCGAGGGGGGACAGGGGCCCCAAATCAGCCCCAGCATTTT.